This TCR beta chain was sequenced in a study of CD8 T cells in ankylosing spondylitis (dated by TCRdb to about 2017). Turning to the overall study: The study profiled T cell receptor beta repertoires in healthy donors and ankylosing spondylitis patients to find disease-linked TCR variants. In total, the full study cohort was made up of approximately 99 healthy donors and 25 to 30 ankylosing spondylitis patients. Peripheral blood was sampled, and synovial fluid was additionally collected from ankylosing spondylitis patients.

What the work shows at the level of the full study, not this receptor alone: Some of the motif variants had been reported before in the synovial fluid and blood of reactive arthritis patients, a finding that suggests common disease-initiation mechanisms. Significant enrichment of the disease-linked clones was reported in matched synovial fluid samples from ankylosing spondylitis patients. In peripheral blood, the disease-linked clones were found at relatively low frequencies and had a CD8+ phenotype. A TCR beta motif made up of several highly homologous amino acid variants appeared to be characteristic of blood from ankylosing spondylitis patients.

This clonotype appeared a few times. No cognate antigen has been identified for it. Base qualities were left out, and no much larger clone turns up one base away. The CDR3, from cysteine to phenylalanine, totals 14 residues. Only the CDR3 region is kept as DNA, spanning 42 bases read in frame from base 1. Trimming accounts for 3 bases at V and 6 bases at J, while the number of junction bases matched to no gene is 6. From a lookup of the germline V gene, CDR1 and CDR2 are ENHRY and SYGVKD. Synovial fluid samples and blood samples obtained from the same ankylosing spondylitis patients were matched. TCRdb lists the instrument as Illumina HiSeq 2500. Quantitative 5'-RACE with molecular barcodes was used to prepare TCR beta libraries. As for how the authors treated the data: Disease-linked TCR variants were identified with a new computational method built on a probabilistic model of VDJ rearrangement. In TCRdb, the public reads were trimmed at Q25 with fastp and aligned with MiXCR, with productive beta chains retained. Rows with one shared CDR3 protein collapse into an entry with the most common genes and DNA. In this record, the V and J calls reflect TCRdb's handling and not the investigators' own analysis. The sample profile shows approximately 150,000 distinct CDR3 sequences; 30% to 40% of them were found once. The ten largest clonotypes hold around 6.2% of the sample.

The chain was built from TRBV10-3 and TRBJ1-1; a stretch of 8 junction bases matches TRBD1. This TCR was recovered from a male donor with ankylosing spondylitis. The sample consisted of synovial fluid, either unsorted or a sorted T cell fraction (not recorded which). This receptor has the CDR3 CAISDSGGSAEAFF. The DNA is TGTGCCATCAGTGATTCAGGGGGCAGCGCTGAAGCTTTCTTT.